This TCR beta chain was sequenced for a study of human T cells and chemical hapten exposure. Across the whole study: Alopecia areata, totalis or universalis affected patients who were mostly female.

TCRdb analysed the RACE reads with MiXCR anew, one entry per CDR3 protein. The sample lists under 300,000 distinct CDR3 sequences, around 9.3% occurring once. V was cut by 3 bases and J by 2 bases, with 18 bases left in between. The CDR3 spans 16 residues. Germline V gives CDR1 DFQATT, CDR2 SNEGSKA (reference sequence). Overall study findings and caveats: Compared to controls, expanded TCRs made significantly more large clusters of similar CDR3s.

Of note for this clonotype: Its matching antigen is unknown.

As for time point: pre-sensitization, week 0. Treatment defined: therapeutic diphenylcyclopropenone sensitization with weekly scalp DPC. Total RNA extraction was carried out from unfractionated whole blood. The chain links TRBV20-1 to TRBJ2-3; D possibly corresponds to TRBD2 (6 bases). Sequenced here: whole blood, sampled in connection with sensitization to the hapten diphenylcyclopropenone (DPC). The TCR originated in a woman in her 40s with alopecia areata. Some clones in this sample may be carry-over from other donors' samples. CDR3 protein: CSASGGNPWATDTQYF. Written as DNA, the CDR3 is TGCAGTGCTAGCGGAGGGAACCCTTGGGCCACAGATACGCAGTATTTT.